The 11 T cell receptor beta chains below were found in one sample sequenced in a study of chemoradiotherapy in HPV16-positive cancers. This table comes from immunoSEQ multiplex PCR, and its TCRdb copy is limited to in-frame clones, with some not included. Of approximately 3,200 clones in the sample, roughly four fifths were seen once. The sequencing used tumor tissue, collected from a patient who underwent chemoradiotherapy. The source is a human donor with HPV-associated anogenital cancer.

This clone appeared once. V gene TRBV6-5 combines with J gene TRBJ2-7; 8 positions agree with TRBD1. V lost 6 bases to trimming and J lost 2 bases; unmatched junction nucleotides: 3. The CDR3 has 13 residues. Per germline, CDR1 MNHEY and CDR2 SVGAGI. The DNA of the CDR3 is TGTGCCAGCAGGGGGACAGGCACCTACGAGCAGTACTTC. Protein product: CASRGTGTYEQYF.

This clone is large by share. The chain uses TRBV27 and TRBJ1-4, with D perhaps TRBD1 (5 bases). CDR3 size: 14 residues. The germline gives CDR1 MNHEY, CDR2 SMNVEV (reference sequence). Trimming cost V 2 bases and J 8 bases, with 12 bases left between them. Here the CDR3 reads CASSLGRAEEKLFF. CDR3 DNA: TGTGCCAGCAGTTTAGGCAGGGCGGAAGAAAAACTGTTTTTT. Full variable domain (rest looked up from reference TRBV27 and TRBJ1-4): EAQVTQNPRYLITVTGKKLTVTCSQNMNHEYMSWYRQDPGLGLRQIYYSMNVEVTDKGDVPEGYKVSRKEKRNFPLILESPSPNQTSLYFCASSLGRAEEKLFFGSGTQLSVL.

The chain has TRBV5-1 and TRBJ2-7, with D possibly being TRBD1 (5 bases). The CDR3 extends over 13 amino acids. Germline loops: CDR1 SGHRS, CDR2 YFSETQ. The V gene lost 0 bases and the J gene lost 2 bases, with 6 bases spanning the gap. The CDR3 nucleotides read TGCGCCAGCAGCTTGGAAGGGGCCTACGAGCAGTACTTC. It specifies CASSLEGAYEQYF.

This chain uses TRBV5-1 with TRBJ1-6, with D uncertain. Germline CDR1 is SGHRS and CDR2 is YFSETQ. The CDR3 covers 13 residues. V was shortened by 0 bases and J by 7 bases, with 5 bases between the two germline ends. CDR3 coding DNA: TGCGCCAGCAGCTTGGTCGTAAATTCACCCCTCCACTTT. Its translation is CASSLVVNSPLHF. The full variable domain, its missing parts supplied by reference TRBV5-1 and TRBJ1-6, is KAGVTQTPRYLIKTRGQQVTLSCSPISGHRSVSWYQQTPGQGLQFLFEYFSETQRNKGNFPGRFSGRQFSNSRSEMNVSTLELGDSALYLCASSLVVNSPLHFGNGTRLTVT.

V and J are TRBV10-3 and TRBJ1-1; a weak D match, TRBD1 (5 bases). The V gene's germline CDR1 is ENHRY and CDR2 SYGVKD. The CDR3 contains 13 residues. V lost 4 bases and J lost 4, with 10 bases in between. Here the CDR3 DNA reads TGTGCCATCAGTGTCAGGGAGGGCACTGAAGCTTTCTTT. This codes for CAISVREGTEAFF.

The chain recombines TRBV11-2 with TRBJ2-1, with 14 bases lining up with TRBD2. The germline CDR1 and CDR2 sequences are SGHAT and FQNNGV. After removal of 5 bases from V and 5 bases from J, the junction contained 5 bases not matched to a gene. The CDR3 runs 16 residues. CDR3 sequence reads: CASSQTSGRAHNEQFF. In DNA, the CDR3 is TGTGCCAGCAGCCAGACTAGCGGGAGGGCCCACAATGAGCAGTTCTTC.

This clone was seen more than once but under ten times. This rearrangement joins TRBV4-2 to TRBJ2-7; 7 positions match TRBD1. Germline values: CDR1 LGHNA, CDR2 YNFKEQ. CDR3 length: 15 amino acids. The ends lost 3 bases at V and 1 base at J; junction bases unmatched: 6. The DNA for the CDR3 is TGTGCCAGCAGCCATAAGCAGGGGGAGTCCTACGAGCAGTACTTC. This translates into CASSHKQGESYEQYF.

The chain couples TRBV11-2 to TRBJ2-1, with TRBD2 matching over 11 bases. The ends lost 5 bases at V and 2 bases at J; junction bases unmatched: 2. The CDR3 is 15 amino acids. The V gene's germline CDR1 is SGHAT and CDR2 FQNNGV. The CDR3 protein is CASSTSGSPYNEQFF. In DNA form, the CDR3 reads TGTGCCAGCAGCACTAGCGGGAGCCCCTACAATGAGCAGTTCTTC.

The DNA of the CDR3 is TGTGCCAGCAGTGACGGTCAGGAAGGGACCGGGGAGCTGTTTTTT. It translates to CASSDGQEGTGELFF. This rearrangement joins TRBV6-4 to TRBJ2-2; D gene uncertain. Germline V gene data show CDR1 as MRHNA and CDR2 as SNTAGT. Between the trimmed V and J ends, which lost 2 bases and 5 bases, there was a span of 12 bases. The CDR3 contains 15 residues.

The rearrangement uses TRBV7-2 and TRBJ2-1, with 7 bases identical to TRBD1. CDR1 is SGHTA and CDR2 is FQGNSA in the germline V gene. This CDR3 is 15 amino acids long. V was clipped by 5 bases and J by 2 bases; unmatched bases: 6. The CDR3: CASSHDRDPYNEQFF. CDR3 nucleotides: TGTGCCAGCAGCCACGACAGGGACCCCTACAATGAGCAGTTCTTC.

The rearrangement uses TRBV5-1 and TRBJ2-5; D remains unclear. The CDR3 runs to 15 residues. Trimming left V 4 bases short and J 5 bases short, with 18 bases between. CDR1 SGHRS and CDR2 YFSETQ come from the germline V gene. CDR3 region: CASSLGGHLGETQYF. CDR3 coding DNA: TGCGCCAGCAGCCTAGGCGGCCATCTTGGGGAGACCCAGTACTTC. The full variable domain, with the rest looked up from reference TRBV5-1 and TRBJ2-5, is KAGVTQTPRYLIKTRGQQVTLSCSPISGHRSVSWYQQTPGQGLQFLFEYFSETQRNKGNFPGRFSGRQFSNSRSEMNVSTLELGDSALYLCASSLGGHLGETQYFGPGTRLLVL.